One sample yielded the 21 T cell receptor beta chains listed below, sequenced in a study of blood T cells in healthy people across ages. Through a sample-barcoded 5' primer and a J-beta primer mix, a second PCR was run for roughly 6 to 11 cycles. TCRdb re-derived calls from the 5' RACE reads in MiXCR, one entry per CDR3 protein. The sample records hundreds of thousands of distinct CDR3 sequences, approximately 50% being singletons. The sequenced material came from blood. Receptor source: a man in his 60s in good health.

The chain links TRBV4-1 to TRBJ1-2, with D possibly matching TRBD1 (6 bases). Per the germline V gene, CDR1 is MGHRA and CDR2 is YSYEKL. This CDR3 contains 15 residues. Trimming removed 1 base from V and 0 bases from J, with 9 bases in between. CDR3 residues: CASSQVDRTNYGYTF. The CDR3 coding sequence is TGCGCCAGCAGCCAAGTAGACAGGACTAACTATGGCTACACCTTC.

This sequence joins TRBV5-4 and TRBJ2-7, with 7 bases identical to TRBD2. V trimming: 4 bases; J trimming: 0 bases; junction bases outside the gene matches: 10. CDR3 length: 16 residues. Germline V gene lookup returns CDR1 SGHNT and CDR2 YYREEE (reference sequence). The CDR3 sequence is CASSRGLGGSSYEQYF. The CDR3 bases are TGTGCCAGCAGCAGAGGCCTCGGGGGGAGCTCCTACGAGCAGTACTTC.

This clonotype was observed a few times. CDR3 DNA sequence: TGTGCCAGCAGCTTAGATTCGGGGTTTCCGGGCTACACCTTC. Amino acids: CASSLDSGFPGYTF. The chain combines TRBV7-2 with TRBJ1-2; no definite D call. V lost 1 base and J lost 8, with 14 bases in between. The CDR3 is 14 amino acids. Germline V CDR1 and CDR2: SGHTA, FQGNSA.

In this sample, this clonotype turned up once. The chain couples TRBV21-1 to TRBJ2-1; the table's TRBD1 call for D was not verified on the DNA. TRBV21-1 counts as a pseudogene. The CDR3 consists of 15 residues. This CDR3 is CASSKRDRDLHEQFF. CDR3 in DNA: TGTGCCAGCAGCAAAAGGGACAGGGACCTACATGAGCAGTTCTTC.

Remarks on this clonotype: The junction departs from germline at one end; a sequencing error may be responsible. This chain joins TRBV5-1 and TRBJ1-5; 8 bases align to TRBD1. The CDR3 extends over 15 amino acids. Germline lookup yields CDR1 SGHRS and CDR2 YFSETQ. CDR3 residues: CAGSLTTGENQPQHF. For the CDR3, the DNA is TGCGCCGGCAGCTTGACGACAGGGGAGAATCAGCCCCAGCATTTT.

The chain uses TRBV29-1 and TRBJ1-5, with D perhaps TRBD1 (6 bases). Per germline, CDR1 SQVTM and CDR2 ANQGSEA. This CDR3 region has 13 residues. Trimming took off 7 bases at V and 6 bases at J, with 16 bases between the two ends. Here the CDR3 reads CSAGGTSGQPQHF. The CDR3 coding sequence is TGCAGCGCTGGGGGCACTTCTGGTCAGCCCCAGCATTTT.

This chain uses TRBV4-1 with TRBJ2-5; D is unclear. With the DNA end fitting TRBJ2-7 better, the J assignment may be wrong. This CDR3 has 16 residues. CDR1 is MGHRA and CDR2 is YSYEKL in the germline V gene. The CDR3 spells CASSQGVGQAPYEQYF. CDR3 in DNA: TGCGCCAGCAGCCAAGGGGTTGGGCAGGCCCCCTACGAGCAGTACTTC.

The chain combines TRBV9 with TRBJ2-5; tentative D call: TRBD1 (5 bases). The V gene lost 0 bases and the J gene lost 5 bases, with 14 bases spanning the gap. Germline V gene sequence: CDR1 SGDLS, CDR2 YYNGEE. CDR3 length equals 15 residues. The CDR3 nucleotides read TGTGCCAGCAGCGTAGTTGCAGGGATGAGGGAGACCCAGTACTTC. Its protein product is CASSVVAGMRETQYF.

The chain links TRBV4-1 to TRBJ1-1, with D perhaps matching TRBD1 (5 bases). This CDR3 spans 16 amino acids. Germline-derived CDR1 and CDR2 are MGHRA and YSYEKL. V dropped 4 bases and J dropped 4 bases, with 19 bases sitting between them. For the CDR3, the DNA is TGCGCCAGCAGCCGGCCTAAACAGGCTTTGGGCACTGAAGCTTTCTTT. Amino acid sequence: CASSRPKQALGTEAFF.

This clonotype was seen a handful of times. The J gene is TRBJ1-2, the V gene TRBV3-1, with 9 nucleotides matching TRBD1. Germline V gene lookup returns CDR1 LGHDT and CDR2 YNNKEL (reference sequence). CDR3 size: 13 residues. Trimming at V came to 4 bases and at J to 7 bases, leaving 4 bases not matched to a gene. The CDR3 sequence: CASSPGTGCGYTF. The CDR3 nucleotides read TGTGCCAGCAGCCCGGGGACAGGGTGTGGCTACACCTTC.

The chain couples TRBV3-1 to TRBJ2-7; 9 bases are shared with TRBD1. V lost 4 bases to trimming and J lost 6 bases; unmatched junction nucleotides: 10. This CDR3 spans 15 amino acids. CDR1 LGHDT and CDR2 YNNKEL come from the germline V gene (reference sequence). The CDR3 DNA follows: TGTGCCAGCAGCCGACCGGGACAGGGTATTGGCGAGCAGTACTTC. The encoded protein is CASSRPGQGIGEQYF.

The chain recombines TRBV20-1 with TRBJ1-5; tentatively, D is TRBD1 (6 bases). Germline CDR1 DFQATT, CDR2 SNEGSKA (reference sequence). V dropped 5 bases and J dropped 2 bases, with 13 bases sitting between them. The CDR3 is 14 amino acids. The CDR3 loop is CSAHFRGGNQPQHF. The CDR3 coding sequence is TGCAGTGCTCACTTCAGGGGAGGCAATCAGCCCCAGCATTTT.

This clonotype was counted a few times. One base away lies a much larger clone, so this may be a sequencing read error. CDR3 sequence (DNA): TGTGCCAGCAGTTACGCAGTAGGCGGGTATGAGCAGTTCTTC. Residues: CASSYAVGGYEQFF. The chain recombines TRBV6-2 or TRBV6-3 with TRBJ2-1, with a weak D call TRBD2 (5 bases). Germline values: CDR1 MNHEY, CDR2 SVGEGT. The germline V and J ends were trimmed by 2 bases and 8 bases, with 13 bases remaining between them. The CDR3 covers 14 residues.

The genes are TRBV3-1 and TRBJ2-1, with unresolved D. The length of the CDR3 is 14 residues. CDR1 is LGHDT and CDR2 is YNNKEL in the germline V gene (reference sequence). Deletions cut 1 base from V and 8 bases from J, with 12 bases between. Here the CDR3 reads CASSQGRLRDEQFF. In DNA, the CDR3 is TGTGCCAGCAGCCAAGGACGACTCCGGGATGAGCAGTTCTTC.

V usage is TRBV5-1 and J usage is TRBJ2-7; TRBD1 agrees at 8 bases. V lost 1 base and J lost 7; bases outside the gene matches: 7. CDR3 length: 14 residues. Germline CDR1 and CDR2: SGHRS and YFSETQ. In DNA, the CDR3 is TGCGCCAGCAGCTTGCAGGGGGCGGACAATGAGCAGTACTTC. As protein: CASSLQGADNEQYF.

This sequence joins TRBV6-5 and TRBJ1-1; no definite D call. The germline CDR1 and CDR2 sequences are MNHEY and SVGAGI. This CDR3 is 13 amino acids long. Trimming cost V 6 bases and J 6 bases, with 14 bases left between them. Here the CDR3 reads CASSPTAVAEAFF. CDR3 nucleotides: TGTGCCAGCAGCCCGACGGCAGTGGCTGAAGCTTTCTTT.

The chain couples TRBV20-1 to TRBJ1-4; D possibly corresponds to TRBD1 (5 bases). The CDR3 has 14 residues. The V gene's germline CDR1 is DFQATT and CDR2 SNEGSKA (reference sequence). The V gene lost 6 bases and the J gene lost 6 bases, with 17 bases spanning the gap. The chain's CDR3 is CSAAEGRADEKLFF. As DNA, the CDR3 is TGCAGTGCCGCCGAGGGACGGGCGGATGAAAAACTGTTTTTT.

In this sample, this clonotype turned up a few times. The rearrangement links TRBV7-9 to TRBJ2-5; 7 bases are shared with TRBD1. The V gene end was trimmed by 5 bases and the J gene end by 2 bases; junction bases not matched to a gene: 11. This CDR3 is built from 16 residues. Germline CDR1 is SEHNR and CDR2 is FQNEAQ (reference sequence). The CDR3: CASSRNRGTIQETQYF. The CDR3 DNA is TGTGCCAGCAGCCGGAACAGGGGAACCATTCAAGAGACCCAGTACTTC.

This clonotype was seen more than once but under ten times. The rearrangement joins TRBV29-1 to TRBJ2-5; 8 positions agree with TRBD1. The CDR3 is 13 residues long. The junction had 8 bases not matched to a gene; V was cut back by 6 bases and J by 5 bases. CDR1 SQVTM and CDR2 ANQGSEA come from the germline V gene. CDR3 loop: CSVTGTGGETQYF. CDR3 bases: TGCAGCGTCACCGGGACAGGAGGCGAGACCCAGTACTTC.

This chain links TRBV15 with TRBJ1-5; a weak D match, TRBD1 (6 bases). Germline V gives CDR1 LNHNV, CDR2 YYDKDF (reference sequence). This CDR3 has 14 amino acids. V gave up 1 base and J gave up 3 bases, with 7 bases separating them. The CDR3 loop is CATSRGTVNQPQHF. For the CDR3, the DNA is TGTGCCACCAGCAGAGGGACAGTCAATCAGCCCCAGCATTTT.

This rearrangement joins TRBV12-3 or TRBV12-4 to TRBJ2-5; 10 bases map to TRBD1. The length of the CDR3 is 15 residues. Trimming cost V 6 bases and J 5 bases; bases outside gene matches: 9. CDR3 region: CASRLGTGAGETQYF. In nucleotides, the CDR3 is TGTGCCAGCAGGTTGGGGACAGGGGCAGGGGAGACCCAGTACTTC.